This T cell receptor (beta chain) was sequenced in a study of T cells after yellow fever vaccination. Study-level results: It was the secondary response that reached its peak faster, day 5 versus 15, but it was weaker.

TCRdb independently ran MiXCR on the 5' RACE reads; one entry per CDR3 protein. The sample yields a few hundred thousand distinct CDR3 sequences, around 8.1% seen once. With regard to this clonotype: Antigen unknown.

Trimming shortened V by 10 bases and J by 4 bases, and 22 bases separated the two germline ends. The CDR3 has 15 residues. V gene TRBV12-3 or TRBV12-4 combines with J gene TRBJ1-2; tentative D call: TRBD1 (5 bases). This specimen was PBMCs, taken roughly 45 days after the first yellow fever vaccination. The receptor was isolated from a man between 18 and 29 years old who received the YFV17D yellow fever vaccine. The CDR3 nucleotides read TGTGCCATCACTCGAACGTCGGGGGGTCCCTATGGCTACACCTTC. This sequence encodes CAITRTSGGPYGYTF.